The T cell receptor beta chain under discussion was sequenced for a study of T-cell reconstitution after alpha-beta-depleted transplantation in children. This clonotype was recorded at least ten times. The library targeted TCRbeta and was prepared with unique molecular identifiers. TCRdb re-called the PCR reads through MiXCR, storing one row per CDR3 protein. The data show some 200,000 distinct CDR3 sequences, about 14% seen once. CDR3 length equals 15 residues. Trimming removed 0 bases at V and 4 bases at J, with 13 bases between. Germline CDR1 and CDR2: DFQATT and SNEGSKA (reference sequence). The TCR sequence derives from a human donor who donated a stem cell graft to a child with acute lymphoblastic leukemia. The starting material was PBMCs from the stem cell graft donor, obtained from the stem cell graft. J is TRBJ1-5 and V is TRBV20-1; tentatively, D is TRBD1 (5 bases). CDR3: CSARDGGELNQPQHF. CDR3 DNA: TGCAGTGCTAGAGATGGAGGGGAGTTGAATCAGCCCCAGCATTTT.